This T cell receptor beta chain was retrieved from a study of blood T cell repertoires in COVID-19. V was clipped by 5 bases and J by 3 bases; unmatched bases: 7. In germline, CDR1 is MDHEN, CDR2 SYDVKM. The CDR3 spans 15 residues. Clones were sequenced by immunoSEQ multiplex PCR, and TCRdb holds only the in-frame ones, with some missing. The table includes roughly 460,000 clones, approximately 90% detected once. This clone appeared once. Sample: peripheral blood. This chain joins TRBV28 and TRBJ2-7; 10 bases agree with TRBD2. The TCR was taken from a man between 18 and 35 years old with COVID-19, enrolled during active disease. The CDR3 region is CASSLVAGGDYEQYF. The CDR3 DNA reads as TGTGCCAGCAGTCTAGTAGCGGGAGGAGACTACGAGCAGTACTTC.